The TCR beta chain described here comes from a study of cytomegalovirus exposure and HLA in healthy donors. Study-wide findings and caveats: A later analysis found most CMV-associated TCR beta chains apparently HLA-restricted. About 87% or about 30% of the time was how often most TCR beta V segments were productive, according to an earlier analysis. Later, an analysis found that common viral pathogens appeared to be linked with several of the most significant clusters.

PCR primers comprised 60 Vbeta and 13 Jbeta primers. Measured with immunoSEQ multiplex PCR; TCRdb has only the in-frame clones, and not every one. The sample contains some 150,000 clones, around 79% of which appear only once. Points on this clone: Its antigen is unidentified.

The CDR3 runs to 16 residues. Germline assignment: CDR1 SGHNT and CDR2 YYREEE (reference sequence). The ends lost 5 bases at V and 6 bases at J; junction bases unmatched: 15. The sequenced sample was PBMCs. The origin of this receptor is a man between 50 and 59 years old in good health and CMV-seropositive. J is TRBJ1-2 and V is TRBV5-4; 8 nucleotides line up with TRBD1. The CDR3 sequence: CASSPGRGQGIDGYTF. The CDR3 DNA sequence: TGTGCCAGCAGTCCCGGGAGAGGACAGGGCATAGATGGCTACACCTTC.